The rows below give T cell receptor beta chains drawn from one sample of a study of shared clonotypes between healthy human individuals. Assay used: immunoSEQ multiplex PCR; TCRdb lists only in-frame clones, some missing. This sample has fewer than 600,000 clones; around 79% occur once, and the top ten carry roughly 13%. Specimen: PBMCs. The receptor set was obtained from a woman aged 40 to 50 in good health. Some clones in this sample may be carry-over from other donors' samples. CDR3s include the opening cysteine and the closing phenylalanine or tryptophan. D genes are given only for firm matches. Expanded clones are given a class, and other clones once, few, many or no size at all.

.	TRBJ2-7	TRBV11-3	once	CASSLSPTSLYEQYF	TGTGCCAGCAGCTTGTCCCCGACTAGTTTGTACGAGCAGTACTTC
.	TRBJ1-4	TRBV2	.	CASSVVRVNEKLFF	TGTGCCAGCAGTGTTGTCAGGGTGAATGAAAAACTGTTTTTT
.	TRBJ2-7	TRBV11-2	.	CASSEYRDGAYEQYF	TGTGCCAGCAGCGAGTACCGGGACGGAGCCTACGAGCAGTACTTC
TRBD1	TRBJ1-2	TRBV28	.	CASSGPGTGILTGYGYTF	TGTGCCAGCAGTGGACCCGGGACAGGGATACTTACGGGTTATGGCTACACCTTC
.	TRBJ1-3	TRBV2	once	CASRRRGGTTSGNTIYF	TGTGCCAGCAGGAGGAGGGGAGGGACTACTTCTGGAAACACCATATATTTT
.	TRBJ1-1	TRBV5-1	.	CASSLGAGRNTEAFF	TGCGCCAGCAGCTTGGGGGCAGGGAGGAACACTGAAGCTTTCTTT
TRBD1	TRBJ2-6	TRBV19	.	CASRRQGSGANVLTF	TGTGCCAGTAGACGACAGGGGTCCGGGGCCAACGTCCTGACTTTC
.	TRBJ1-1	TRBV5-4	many	CASSLDNTEAFF	TGTGCCAGCAGCTTGGACAACACTGAAGCTTTCTTT
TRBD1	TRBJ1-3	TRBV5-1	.	CASSLAPGTDGNTIYF	TGCGCCAGCAGCTTGGCCCCGGGGACAGATGGAAACACCATATATTTT
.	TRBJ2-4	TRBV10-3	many	CAISPTSGSGSKNIQYF	TGTGCCATCAGCCCAACATCGGGGAGTGGGTCCAAAAACATTCAGTACTTC
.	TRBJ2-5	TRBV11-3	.	CASSPGRSQETQYF	TGTGCCAGCAGCCCCGGACGAAGCCAAGAGACCCAGTACTTC
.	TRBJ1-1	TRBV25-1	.	CASRANRANTEAFF	TGTGCCAGCAGAGCTAACAGGGCAAACACTGAAGCTTTCTTT
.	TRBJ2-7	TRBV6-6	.	CASSYSGEDSEQYF	TGTGCCAGCAGTTACTCCGGAGAAGACTCCGAGCAGTACTTC
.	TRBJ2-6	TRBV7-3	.	CASSTGGGANVLTF	TGTGCCAGCAGTACAGGTGGAGGGGCCAACGTCCTGACTTTC
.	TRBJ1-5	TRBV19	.	CASSIPTARPQHF	TGTGCCAGTAGTATCCCCACCGCTCGGCCCCAGCATTTT
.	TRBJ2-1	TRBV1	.	CTSSQRGETPYNEQFF	TGCACCAGCAGCCAAAGGGGGGAGACCCCCTACAATGAGCAGTTCTTC
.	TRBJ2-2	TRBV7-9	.	CASSPPGTHGVGELFF	TGTGCCAGCAGCCCCCCCGGGACGCACGGAGTCGGGGAGCTGTTTTTT
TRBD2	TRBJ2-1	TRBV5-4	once	CASSLGLAGAVGNEQFF	TGTGCCAGCAGCTTGGGACTAGCGGGAGCGGTAGGTAATGAGCAGTTCTTC
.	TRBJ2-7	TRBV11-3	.	CASSPGGELGGEQYF	TGTGCCAGTAGCCCTGGGGGTGAGCTCGGAGGCGAGCAGTACTTC